This T cell receptor (beta chain) was sequenced in a study of cytomegalovirus exposure and HLA in healthy donors. Study overall: From HLA-typed donors, an early data release held tens of millions of unique TCRs.

This PCR relied on a set of 60 Vbeta primers and 13 Jbeta primers. The assay was immunoSEQ multiplex PCR, and TCRdb's table has in-frame clones only and misses some. The sample holds 140,000 to 150,000 clones, around 59% seen once. Looked up from germline, CDR1 is SGHTA and CDR2 is FQGTGA. V was trimmed by 5 bases and J by 7 bases, leaving 12 bases between them. The CDR3 has 13 amino acids. Each donor was nominally healthy when sampled (though unrecorded immune exposures were likely). As for this clone: Antigen specificity is unknown.

Study findings and constraints: HLA alleles were associated with fewer than 20,000 TCR beta sequences in a later analysis at 0.05 false discovery rate. Beyond CMV serostatus, there was no information to go on about immune exposure.

The rearrangement uses TRBV7-3 and TRBJ2-1, with a possible D match to TRBD2 (6 bases). This clonotype was obtained from a male donor in good health and CMV-seronegative. Sequencing was carried out using PBMCs. The CDR3 is CASSPTRENEQFF. For the CDR3, the DNA is TGTGCCAGCAGCCCGACTAGAGAGAATGAGCAGTTCTTC.